The clone carrying this T cell receptor beta chain was seen a handful of times. RNA transcripts gave rise to amplified TCR beta CDR3 regions. HTBI primers drove first-round RT-PCR of the TCR CDR3. TCRdb re-analysed the multiplex PCR reads in MiXCR, keeping a single row per CDR3 protein. In the table there are around 190,000 distinct CDR3 sequences, roughly a sixth of which are singletons. The CDR3 totals 15 residues. The V and J ends lost 5 bases and 3 bases respectively, with 16 bases between them. The germline CDR1 and CDR2 sequences are GTSNPN and SVGIG (reference sequence). These data originate in a study of T cells in Graves' hyperthyroidism and ophthalmopathy. The overall study: Peripheral blood collection took place at initial diagnosis, before any treatment.

This clonotype was sampled from a woman aged 45-65 years with Graves' hyperthyroidism. V is TRBV30 and J is TRBJ2-2; D is perhaps TRBD1 (6 bases). The source material was blood. The CDR3: CAWEFGTLYTGELFF. CDR3 DNA: TGTGCCTGGGAATTTGGGACACTTTACACCGGGGAGCTGTTTTTT.